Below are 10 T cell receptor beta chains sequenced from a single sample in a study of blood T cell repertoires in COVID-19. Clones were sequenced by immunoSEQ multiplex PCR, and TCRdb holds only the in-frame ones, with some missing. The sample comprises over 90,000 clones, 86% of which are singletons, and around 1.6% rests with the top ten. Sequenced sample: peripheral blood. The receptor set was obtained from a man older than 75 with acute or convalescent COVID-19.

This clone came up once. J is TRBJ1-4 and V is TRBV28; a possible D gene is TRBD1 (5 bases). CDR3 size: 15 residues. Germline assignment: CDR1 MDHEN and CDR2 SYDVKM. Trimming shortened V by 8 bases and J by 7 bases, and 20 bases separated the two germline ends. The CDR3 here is CASLPSKGPGEKLFF. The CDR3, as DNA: TGTGCCAGCCTGCCTAGTAAGGGGCCGGGTGAAAAACTGTTTTTT.

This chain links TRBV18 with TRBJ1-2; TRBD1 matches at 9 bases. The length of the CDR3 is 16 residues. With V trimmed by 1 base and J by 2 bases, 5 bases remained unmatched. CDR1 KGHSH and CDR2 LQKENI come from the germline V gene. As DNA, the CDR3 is TGTGCCAGCTCACCACGCGAACAGGGGGCGAACTATGGCTACACCTTC. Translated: CASSPREQGANYGYTF.

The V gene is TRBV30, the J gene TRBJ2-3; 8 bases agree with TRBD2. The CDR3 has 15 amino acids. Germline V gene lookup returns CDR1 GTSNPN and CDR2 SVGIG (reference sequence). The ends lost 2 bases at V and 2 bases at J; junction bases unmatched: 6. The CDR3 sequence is CAWSIVAGNTDTQYF. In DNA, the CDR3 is TGTGCCTGGAGTATCGTAGCGGGGAACACAGATACGCAGTATTTT.

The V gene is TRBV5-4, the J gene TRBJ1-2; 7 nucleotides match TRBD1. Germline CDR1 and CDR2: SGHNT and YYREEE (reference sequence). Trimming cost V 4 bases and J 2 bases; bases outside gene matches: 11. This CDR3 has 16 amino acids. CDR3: CASSQNRGEGNYGYTF. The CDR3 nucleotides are TGTGCCAGCAGCCAAAACAGGGGCGAGGGGAACTATGGCTACACCTTC.

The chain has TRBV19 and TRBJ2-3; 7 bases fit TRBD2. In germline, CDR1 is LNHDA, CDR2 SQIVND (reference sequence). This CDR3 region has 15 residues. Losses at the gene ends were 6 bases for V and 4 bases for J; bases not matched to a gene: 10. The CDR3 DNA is TGTGCCAGTAGAGCGGGGCAGGGTGCGCCAGATACGCAGTATTTT. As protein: CASRAGQGAPDTQYF. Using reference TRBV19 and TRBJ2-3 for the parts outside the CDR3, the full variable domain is DGGITQSPKYLFRKEGQNVTLSCEQNLNHDAMYWYRQDPGQGLRLIYYSQIVNDFQKGDIAEGYSVSREKKESFPLTVTSAQKNPTAFYLCASRAGQGAPDTQYFGPGTRLTVL.

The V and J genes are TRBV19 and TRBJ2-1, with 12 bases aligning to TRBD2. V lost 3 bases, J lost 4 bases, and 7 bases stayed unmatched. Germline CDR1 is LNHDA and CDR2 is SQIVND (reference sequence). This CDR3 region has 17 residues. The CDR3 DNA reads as TGTGCCAGTAGTATGGCTAGCGGGAGGGTCTCATACAATGAGCAGTTCTTC. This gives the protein CASSMASGRVSYNEQFF. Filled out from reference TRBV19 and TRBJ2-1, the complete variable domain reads DGGITQSPKYLFRKEGQNVTLSCEQNLNHDAMYWYRQDPGQGLRLIYYSQIVNDFQKGDIAEGYSVSREKKESFPLTVTSAQKNPTAFYLCASSMASGRVSYNEQFFGPGTRLTVL.

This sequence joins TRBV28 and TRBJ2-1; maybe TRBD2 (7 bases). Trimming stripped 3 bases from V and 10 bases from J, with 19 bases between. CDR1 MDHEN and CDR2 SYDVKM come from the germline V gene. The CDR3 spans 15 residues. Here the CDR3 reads CASSLGGGGRIEQFF. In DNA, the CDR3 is TGTGCCAGCAGTTTGGGGGGCGGCGGGAGAATCGAGCAGTTCTTC.

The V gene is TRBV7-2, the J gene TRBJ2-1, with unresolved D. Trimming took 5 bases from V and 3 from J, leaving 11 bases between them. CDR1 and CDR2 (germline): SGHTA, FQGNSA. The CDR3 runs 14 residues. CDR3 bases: TGTGCCAGCAGCCGTACCAGCGACTACAATGAGCAGTTCTTC. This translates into CASSRTSDYNEQFF.

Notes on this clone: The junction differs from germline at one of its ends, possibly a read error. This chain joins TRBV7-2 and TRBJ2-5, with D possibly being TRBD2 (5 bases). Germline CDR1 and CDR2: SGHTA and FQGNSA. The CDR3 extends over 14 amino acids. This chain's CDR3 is CASSLASLAENQYF. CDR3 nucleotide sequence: TGTGCCAGCAGCTTAGCGAGTCTAGCCGAGAACCAGTACTTC.

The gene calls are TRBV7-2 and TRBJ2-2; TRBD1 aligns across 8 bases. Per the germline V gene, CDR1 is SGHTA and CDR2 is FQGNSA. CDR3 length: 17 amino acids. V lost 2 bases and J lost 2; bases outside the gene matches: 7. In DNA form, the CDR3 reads TGTGCCAGCAGCTTAACCCGACAGGGGTCCAACACCGGGGAGCTGTTTTTT. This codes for CASSLTRQGSNTGELFF.